This is a list of T cell receptor beta chains from one sample in a study of T cells in Graves' hyperthyroidism and ophthalmopathy. Using its own MiXCR run on the multiplex PCR reads, TCRdb lists one record per CDR3 protein. The table shows hundreds of thousands of distinct CDR3 sequences, with under 15% occurring only once. The sequencing input was blood. The receptors originated from a woman aged 40 to 50 with Graves' ophthalmopathy. CDR3s include the opening cysteine and the closing phenylalanine or tryptophan. A D gene is named only where the DNA matches it firmly. For some rows the clone size is stated as once, few or many, or as a class when expanded; others skip it.

cdr3_nt	cdr3_aa	v_call	j_call	d_call	clone_size
TGTGCCTGGAAGGGCAGGGGGAACGACGAGCAGTACTTC	CAWKGRGNDEQYF	TRBV30	TRBJ2-7	TRBD1	.
TGTGCCAGCAGTCCCGGGACTAGCGGGAGCGGCCAAGAGACCCAGTACTTC	CASSPGTSGSGQETQYF	TRBV6-1	TRBJ2-5	TRBD2	.
TGTGCCAGCAGCTTACGGGAGTCCCCAGGAGAGACCCAGTACTTC	CASSLRESPGETQYF	TRBV7-9	TRBJ2-5	.	many
TGTGCCAGCAGTTCGACACCCAGGGGAAACACCATATATTTT	CASSSTPRGNTIYF	TRBV12-3/TRBV12-4	TRBJ1-3	.	many
TGTGCCAGCAGATTGGGGGGCGGAGTCGAGCAGTACTTC	CASRLGGGVEQYF	TRBV6-2/TRBV6-3	TRBJ2-7	.	.
TGTGCCAGTAGTACCCGACGTACGAGACAGGGATCAAAAGAGACCCAGTACTTC	CASSTRRTRQGSKETQYF	TRBV19	TRBJ2-5	TRBD1	.
TGCAGCGTTGATGGCGGGGAGAACATTCAGTACTTC	CSVDGGENIQYF	TRBV29-1	TRBJ2-4	.	many
TGCGCCAGCAGCTTGGGGTACGACCAAGGGGGCGAGCAGTACTTC	CASSLGYDQGGEQYF	TRBV5-1	TRBJ2-7	.	many
TGTGCCAGCAGTTTATCCCGTGTACTCCCCTCCTACGAGCAGTACTTC	CASSLSRVLPSYEQYF	TRBV28	TRBJ2-7	.	many
TGCAGCGTTGGGAGGGACAGCCGGGGCACTGAAGCTTTCTTT	CSVGRDSRGTEAFF	TRBV29-1	TRBJ1-1	TRBD1	many
TGTGCCAGCAGTTACTTTGCGCGCGAGCAGTACTTC	CASSYFAREQYF	TRBV6-2/TRBV6-3	TRBJ2-7	.	many
TGTGCCAGCAGTTTAGGCGGGAGGATAGCAGATACGCAGTATTTT	CASSLGGRIADTQYF	TRBV12-3/TRBV12-4	TRBJ2-3	TRBD2	.
TGTGCCAGCAGCCGAAATCCGGGACAGCCACCGAACACCGGGGAGCTGTTTTTT	CASSRNPGQPPNTGELFF	TRBV9	TRBJ2-2	TRBD1	.
TGTGCCAGCAGCCTCGAACGGGGAGGCTATGGCTACACCTTC	CASSLERGGYGYTF	TRBV7-9	TRBJ1-2	.	.
TGTGCCAGCTCACTAGGAGTTCCCACCGGGGAGCTGTTTTTT	CASSLGVPTGELFF	TRBV18	TRBJ2-2	.	many
TGTGCCAGCAGTTACTCGGACATACTCTATGGCTACACCTTC	CASSYSDILYGYTF	TRBV6-5	TRBJ1-2	.	many
TGTGCCAGCAGTTTCACGATTATGAACACTGAAGCTTTCTTT	CASSFTIMNTEAFF	TRBV28	TRBJ1-1	.	many
TGTGCCAGCAGCTTAGGCTGGGGTATGAGTTACGAGCAGTACTTC	CASSLGWGMSYEQYF	TRBV7-2	TRBJ2-7	.	.
TGTGCCAGCAGTCCGGGACTAGCGGCCGAGGAGCAGTACTTC	CASSPGLAAEEQYF	TRBV12-3/TRBV12-4	TRBJ2-7	TRBD2	many
TGCAGTGCTAGAGTCATGGGTATCAACTATGGCTACACCTTC	CSARVMGINYGYTF	TRBV20-1	TRBJ1-2	.	many
TGTGCCAGCAGCTTCAACGGAGAGACCCAGTACTTC	CASSFNGETQYF	TRBV7-8	TRBJ2-5	.	many
TGTGCCAGCAGTTTATTTTCCAATAGCAATCAGCCCCAGCATTTT	CASSLFSNSNQPQHF	TRBV28	TRBJ1-5	.	many
TGTGCCAGCAGTGCTCAGGCGGGGAGGGGCTACGAGCAGTACTTC	CASSAQAGRGYEQYF	TRBV6-4	TRBJ2-7	TRBD2	.
TGTGCCAGTAGTATAGGGGCCGGGGGTCCTAATCAGCCCCAGCATTTT	CASSIGAGGPNQPQHF	TRBV19	TRBJ1-5	.	many
TGTGCCAGCAGTAACGACGGTTTCTACGAGCAGTACTTC	CASSNDGFYEQYF	TRBV6-5	TRBJ2-7	.	.
TGTGCCAGCAGCTTAGCGGACTCCGGGGAGCTGTTTTTT	CASSLADSGELFF	TRBV7-9	TRBJ2-2	.	many
TGCGCCAGCAGCTCACTAGCGGGAGTCCAAGAGACCCAGTACTTC	CASSSLAGVQETQYF	TRBV5-1	TRBJ2-5	TRBD2	many
TGTGCCAGCAGCCAGGCTACAGGACCCTACGAGCAGTACTTC	CASSQATGPYEQYF	TRBV3-1	TRBJ2-7	.	.
TGTGCCAGCAGCTTAGACGTGGGCGCACGAGGCTACACCTTC	CASSLDVGARGYTF	TRBV7-2	TRBJ1-2	.	many
TGTGCCAGCAGTCTGACAGGGACTTTTGGAAACACCATATATTTT	CASSLTGTFGNTIYF	TRBV12-3/TRBV12-4	TRBJ1-3	TRBD1	.
TGTGCCACCAGTGATGGGGCTAACTACGAGCAGTACTTC	CATSDGANYEQYF	TRBV24-1	TRBJ2-7	.	many
TGTGCCTGGATGTACAGGGGAGGTGGAAACACCATATATTTT	CAWMYRGGGNTIYF	TRBV30	TRBJ1-3	TRBD1	.
TGTGCCAGCAGTTCCATCTACACCGGGGAGCTGTTTTTT	CASSSIYTGELFF	TRBV6-2/TRBV6-3	TRBJ2-2	.	.
TGTGCCAGCAGCTTAGTGGCGGGGCCCTCCTACGAGCAGTACTTC	CASSLVAGPSYEQYF	TRBV7-9	TRBJ2-7	.	.
TGCAGCGTTGTGTGGGCGGCCCAAGAGACCCAGTACTTC	CSVVWAAQETQYF	TRBV29-1	TRBJ2-5	.	many
TGTGCCAGCAGGACAGGTCGCACCGGGGAGCTGTTTTTT	CASRTGRTGELFF	TRBV6-5	TRBJ2-2	.	many
TGTGCCAGCAGTTCACGGACACGGGAAGAGCAGTACTTC	CASSSRTREEQYF	TRBV6-2/TRBV6-3	TRBJ2-7	.	many
TGTGCCAGCAGCTCGAGGGGGTACCAAGAGACCCAGTACTTC	CASSSRGYQETQYF	TRBV7-2	TRBJ2-5	.	many
TGCAGTGCCCCGACGGGGGCTATCCACGGGGAGCTGTTTTTT	CSAPTGAIHGELFF	TRBV20-1	TRBJ2-2	.	.
TGTGCCAGCAGACCTAACAGGGCGGCTGGCTACACCTTC	CASRPNRAAGYTF	TRBV6-2/TRBV6-3	TRBJ1-2	.	many
TGTGCCAGCAGCTCGCAGACAGATCAGCCCCAGCATTTT	CASSSQTDQPQHF	TRBV7-2	TRBJ1-5	.	.